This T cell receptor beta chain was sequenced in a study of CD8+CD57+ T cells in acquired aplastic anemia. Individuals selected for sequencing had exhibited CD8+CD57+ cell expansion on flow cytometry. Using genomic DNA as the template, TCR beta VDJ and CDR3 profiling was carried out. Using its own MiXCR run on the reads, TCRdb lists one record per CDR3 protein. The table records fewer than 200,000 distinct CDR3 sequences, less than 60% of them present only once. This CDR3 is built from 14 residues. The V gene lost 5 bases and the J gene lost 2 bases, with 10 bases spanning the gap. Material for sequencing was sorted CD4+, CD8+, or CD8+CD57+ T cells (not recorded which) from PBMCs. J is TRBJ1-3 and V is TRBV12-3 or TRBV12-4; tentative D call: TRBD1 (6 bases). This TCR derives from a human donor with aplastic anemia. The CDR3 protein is CASSLRTAGNTIYF. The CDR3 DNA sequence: TGTGCCAGCAGTCTACGGACAGCTGGAAACACCATATATTTT.